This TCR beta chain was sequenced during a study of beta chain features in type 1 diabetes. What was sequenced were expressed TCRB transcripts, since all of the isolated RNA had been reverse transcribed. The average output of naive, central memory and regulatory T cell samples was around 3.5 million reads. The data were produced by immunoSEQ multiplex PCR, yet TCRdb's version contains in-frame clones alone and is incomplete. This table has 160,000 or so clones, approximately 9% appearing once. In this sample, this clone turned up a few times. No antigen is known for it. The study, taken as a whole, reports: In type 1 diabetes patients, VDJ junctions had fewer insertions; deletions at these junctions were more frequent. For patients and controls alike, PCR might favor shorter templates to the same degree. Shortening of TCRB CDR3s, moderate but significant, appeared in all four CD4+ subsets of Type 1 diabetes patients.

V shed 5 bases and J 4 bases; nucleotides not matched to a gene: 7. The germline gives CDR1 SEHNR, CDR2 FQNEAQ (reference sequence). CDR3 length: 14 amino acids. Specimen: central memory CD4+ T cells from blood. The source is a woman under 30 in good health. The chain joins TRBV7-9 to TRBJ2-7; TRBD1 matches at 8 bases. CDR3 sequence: CASSQPGQAYEQYF. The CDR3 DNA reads TGTGCCAGCAGCCAACCGGGACAGGCGTACGAGCAGTACTTC.